Following are 5 T cell receptor beta chains from one sample sequenced in a study of graft-versus-host responses after intestinal transplantation. TCRdb keeps only in-frame clones here, not all; method: immunoSEQ multiplex PCR. Of some 39,000 clones listed, around nine tenths are singletons. The sequencing used PBMCs, collected 267 days after transplant. The receptors shown here come from a human patient who received an intestinal transplant, so some T cells may come from the graft donor.

This clone showed up just a few times. This chain links TRBV2 with TRBJ2-7; D is unclear. V was shortened by 8 bases and J by 9 bases, with 14 bases between the two germline ends. Germline V gene lookup returns CDR1 SNHLY and CDR2 FYNNEI. CDR3 length: 11 residues. The CDR3 loop is CASLKRNRQYF. The CDR3 DNA is TGTGCCAGCCTAAAGAGGAACAGGCAGTACTTC.

This chain links TRBV4-1 with TRBJ1-2, with D maybe TRBD1 (5 bases). The V gene's germline CDR1 is MGHRA and CDR2 YSYEKL. V was shortened by 5 bases and J by 10 bases, with 11 bases between the two germline ends. The CDR3 contains 11 residues. CDR3 DNA: TGCGCCAGCAGCGGGGCAGGGCACTACACCTTC. This translates into CASSGAGHYTF.

In DNA, the CDR3 is TGTGCCAGCAGCCAAGATCTTCCAGGGGGGGTCACCTTC. It encodes CASSQDLPGGVTF. The chain combines TRBV4-2 with TRBJ1-2; 7 bases map to TRBD1. The length of the CDR3 is 13 residues. The V gene end was trimmed by 0 bases and the J gene end by 13 bases; junction bases not matched to a gene: 8. Germline V gene sequence: CDR1 LGHNA, CDR2 YNFKEQ.

The rearrangement joins TRBV10-2 to TRBJ1-1; no firm D call. Trimming removed 3 bases from V and 1 base from J, with 9 bases in between. CDR1 is WSHSY and CDR2 is SAAADI in the germline V gene. The CDR3 sequence is 14 residues long. CDR3 sequence: CASSEYGPNTEAFF. The CDR3 nucleotides read TGCGCCAGCAGTGAATATGGTCCGAACACTGAAGCTTTCTTT.

In the case of this clone: The junction and the germline gene differ at one end; a read error may be behind it. The DNA of the CDR3 is TGTGCCAGCAGTCGGGACCGGGGGTACGAGCAGTACTTC. Protein: CASSRDRGYEQYF. The V call is TRBV10-3, the J call TRBJ2-7, with D possibly being TRBD2 (6 bases). The CDR3 contains 13 residues. Germline assignment: CDR1 ENHRY and CDR2 SYGVKD.